What follows are 22 T cell receptor beta chains derived from one specimen sequenced in a study of response to subunit inactivated influenza vaccine. MiXCR, applied by TCRdb to the RT-PCR reads, yields one record per CDR3 protein. The table records about half a million distinct CDR3 sequences, around 9.9% of them present only once. The source material was PBMCs from blood, sampled 40 to 50 days after vaccination. These receptors all stem from a man aged 45-65 years who received an inactivated influenza vaccine.

This clonotype came up a few times. The chain is built from TRBV6-2 or TRBV6-3 and TRBJ2-1; D gene unclear. This CDR3 is built from 13 residues. Deletions cut 6 bases from V and 9 bases from J, with 15 bases between. Germline CDR1 reads MNHEY; CDR2 reads SVGEGT. CDR3 sequence reads: CASSPLLVGEQFF. The CDR3 bases are TGTGCCAGCAGCCCACTCCTAGTTGGTGAGCAGTTCTTC.

This clonotype has a count of ten or more. This chain connects TRBV20-1 to TRBJ1-4; D is possibly TRBD1 (6 bases). Germline V gene lookup returns CDR1 DFQATT and CDR2 SNEGSKA (reference sequence). The CDR3 has 14 residues. V gave up 1 base and J gave up 7 bases, with 13 bases separating them. The CDR3 is CSARVAGEGEKLFF. The CDR3 bases are TGCAGTGCTAGAGTAGCAGGGGAGGGTGAAAAACTGTTTTTT.

This clonotype was counted only a few times. This chain links TRBV7-2 with TRBJ1-1; D remains unclear. The CDR3 consists of 13 residues. CDR1 and CDR2 from the germline V gene are SGHTA and FQGNSA. V was pared by 2 bases and J by 4 bases, with 8 bases between. In DNA, the CDR3 is TGTGCCAGCAGCTTACCGGTTGGCACTGAAGCTTTCTTT. This sequence encodes CASSLPVGTEAFF.

J is TRBJ2-7 and V is TRBV5-1; 10 bases align to TRBD1. Germline CDR1 SGHRS, CDR2 YFSETQ. Germline trimming cut 4 bases from V and 0 bases from J; bases unmatched to any gene: 13. The CDR3 contains 18 residues. CDR3 residues: CASSNLPRGQGSSYEQYF. The CDR3 DNA follows: TGCGCCAGCAGCAACCTTCCGAGGGGACAGGGGAGCTCCTACGAGCAGTACTTC. Filled out from reference TRBV5-1 and TRBJ2-7, the complete variable domain reads KAGVTQTPRYLIKTRGQQVTLSCSPISGHRSVSWYQQTPGQGLQFLFEYFSETQRNKGNFPGRFSGRQFSNSRSEMNVSTLELGDSALYLCASSNLPRGQGSSYEQYFGPGTRLTVT.

This clonotype was seen a handful of times. This chain uses TRBV20-1 with TRBJ2-5; TRBD2 agrees at 7 bases. From germline, CDR1 is DFQATT and CDR2 SNEGSKA (reference sequence). The CDR3 loop spans 13 amino acids. Trimming took 5 bases from V and 5 from J; bases not matched to a gene: 8. The CDR3 bases are TGCAGTGCTGGGGGGGAGGCTGGGGAGACCCAGTACTTC. Protein: CSAGGEAGETQYF.

This clonotype was seen ten or more times. This rearrangement joins TRBV6-1 to TRBJ2-3; D call uncertain. Germline CDR1 reads MNHNS; CDR2 reads SASEGT. Trimming pared 11 bases from V and 3 bases from J, leaving 21 bases between. This CDR3 is built from 15 residues. The CDR3 sequence: CAVVTVGPMTDTQYF. Here the CDR3 DNA reads TGTGCCGTCGTAACTGTAGGGCCGATGACAGATACGCAGTATTTT.

The rearrangement uses TRBV5-1 and TRBJ2-5; 7 bases match TRBD2. The germline V gene encodes CDR1 SGHRS and CDR2 YFSETQ. J lost 2 bases, V lost 6 bases, and 1 base had no gene match. This CDR3 contains 12 residues. DNA for the CDR3: TGCGCCAGCACTAGCGGACAAGAGACCCAGTACTTC. It translates to CASTSGQETQYF.

This chain links TRBV7-9 with TRBJ1-5; 9 bases line up with TRBD1. Per the germline V gene, CDR1 is SEHNR and CDR2 is FQNEAQ (reference sequence). Trimming removed 4 bases from V and 3 bases from J; junction bases left unmatched: 7. CDR3 length: 16 amino acids. DNA of the CDR3: TGTGCCAGCAGCTCATGGACAGGGGCAACCAATCAGCCCCAGCATTTT. Protein: CASSSWTGATNQPQHF.

This clonotype has a handful of counts. V gene TRBV20-1 combines with J gene TRBJ2-7, with TRBD2 matching 7 bases. CDR3 length: 13 residues. Germline CDR1 is DFQATT and CDR2 is SNEGSKA (reference sequence). V lost 3 bases to trimming and J lost 2 bases; unmatched junction nucleotides: 4. CDR3 protein: CSASGRITYEQYF. The DNA for the CDR3 is TGCAGTGCTAGCGGGAGGATCACCTACGAGCAGTACTTC.

This clonotype was seen a handful of times. This chain connects TRBV5-1 to TRBJ2-5, with D uncertain. Trimming stripped 1 base from V and 2 bases from J, with 9 bases between. Germline CDR1 and CDR2: SGHRS and YFSETQ. This CDR3 is built from 14 residues. The CDR3 region is CASSLSRRQETQYF. The CDR3 coding sequence is TGCGCCAGCAGCTTGTCACGACGACAAGAGACCCAGTACTTC. The variable domain in full, completed from reference TRBV5-1 and TRBJ2-5, reads KAGVTQTPRYLIKTRGQQVTLSCSPISGHRSVSWYQQTPGQGLQFLFEYFSETQRNKGNFPGRFSGRQFSNSRSEMNVSTLELGDSALYLCASSLSRRQETQYFGPGTRLLVL.

This clonotype has a count of ten or more. The chain carries TRBV12-3 or TRBV12-4 and TRBJ2-5; 8 bases are a match to TRBD2. There are 16 residues in the CDR3. Trimming removed 2 bases from V and 1 base from J; junction bases left unmatched: 6. The DNA of the CDR3 is TGTGCCAGCAGTTTACTTAGCGGGACGAGCCAAGAGACCCAGTACTTC. As protein: CASSLLSGTSQETQYF.

The chain is built from TRBV6-1 and TRBJ2-7; 9 positions agree with TRBD1. V lost 5 bases, J lost 1 base, and 9 bases stayed unmatched. CDR3 length: 16 amino acids. From germline, CDR1 is MNHNS and CDR2 SASEGT. CDR3 sequence: CASSKQNRGPSYEQYF. CDR3 coding DNA: TGTGCCAGCAGTAAGCAGAACAGGGGGCCATCCTACGAGCAGTACTTC.

This clonotype was detected only a few times. J is TRBJ2-7 and V is TRBV29-1; unclear D gene. This CDR3 has 12 amino acids. Trimming took off 6 bases at V and 0 bases at J, with 9 bases between the two ends. The germline V gene has CDR1 SQVTM and CDR2 ANQGSEA. Here the CDR3 reads CSVNTGSYEQYF. The CDR3 nucleotides are TGCAGCGTAAACACGGGCTCCTACGAGCAGTACTTC.

This clonotype was observed a handful of times. V gene TRBV27 combines with J gene TRBJ2-4; 13 bases agree with TRBD2. Germline V gene data show CDR1 as MNHEY and CDR2 as SMNVEV (reference sequence). The CDR3 extends over 16 amino acids. Trimming removed 4 bases from V and 10 bases from J; junction bases left unmatched: 10. The CDR3 loop is CASSSGLAGRAGIQYF. The DNA of the CDR3 is TGTGCCAGCAGTTCGGGACTAGCGGGAAGAGCTGGGATTCAGTACTTC.

The sample holds many counts of this clonotype. The chain carries TRBV4-3 and TRBJ2-7; 8 positions match TRBD1. CDR1 is LGHNA and CDR2 is YSLEER in the germline V gene. This CDR3 is built from 15 residues. With 1 base clipped from V and 2 bases from J, the junction kept 4 bases outside the gene matches. The CDR3 is CASSQGGQGTYEQYF. The CDR3 DNA is TGCGCCAGCAGCCAAGGAGGACAGGGCACCTACGAGCAGTACTTC.

This chain uses TRBV7-2 with TRBJ1-5; no clear D gene. The V gene lost 1 base and the J gene lost 5 bases, with 3 bases spanning the gap. Germline V gene sequence: CDR1 SGHTA, CDR2 FQGNSA. The CDR3 is 12 residues long. CDR3 in DNA: TGTGCCAGCAGCTTAGATTATCAGCCCCAGCATTTT. This codes for CASSLDYQPQHF.

The gene calls are TRBV5-1 and TRBJ2-5; 7 bases agree with TRBD1. Germline trimming cut 0 bases from V and 1 base from J; bases unmatched to any gene: 6. The CDR3 spans 16 residues. In germline, CDR1 is SGHRS, CDR2 YFSETQ. In DNA, the CDR3 is TGCGCCAGCAGCTTGGGCTCAGGGGGTGGCCAAGAGACCCAGTACTTC. Protein sequence: CASSLGSGGGQETQYF.

This clonotype was counted a few times. The chain joins TRBV7-2 to TRBJ2-1; D gene ambiguous. Trimming took 5 bases from V and 9 from J, leaving 8 bases between them. There are 11 residues in the CDR3. Germline-derived CDR1 and CDR2 are SGHTA and FQGNSA. CDR3 region: CASSQKVEQFF. CDR3 DNA: TGTGCCAGCAGCCAGAAGGTTGAGCAGTTCTTC.

The chain carries TRBV7-2 and TRBJ2-7, with D uncertain. The V end was cut by 7 bases, the J end by 2 bases, with 15 bases between. Germline-derived CDR1 and CDR2 are SGHTA and FQGNSA. The CDR3 consists of 14 residues. CDR3 coding DNA: TGTGCCAGCACCTCATCTCTGCTGACCTACGAGCAGTACTTC. It is translated as CASTSSLLTYEQYF.

In DNA, the CDR3 is TGTGCCAGCAGCTTAGCGTTTAGCTGGGGCGACAATGAGCAGTTCTTC. Its translation: CASSLAFSWGDNEQFF. The chain combines TRBV7-2 with TRBJ2-1, with a weak D call TRBD1 (5 bases). The CDR3 runs 16 residues. Germline loops: CDR1 SGHTA, CDR2 FQGNSA. Between the trimmed V and J ends, which lost 0 bases and 5 bases, there was a span of 14 bases.

The gene calls are TRBV18 and TRBJ2-3; 8 nucleotides agree with TRBD1. The germline V gene encodes CDR1 KGHSH and CDR2 LQKENI. This CDR3 contains 15 residues. Germline trimming cut 6 bases from V and 7 bases from J; bases unmatched to any gene: 12. CDR3 bases: TGTGCCAGCTCGCTACGGACAGGGTATTCGTATACGCAGTATTTT. It yields the protein CASSLRTGYSYTQYF.

This clonotype occurred a few times. The rearrangement links TRBV29-1 to TRBJ2-1; possibly TRBD1 for D (6 bases). Germline CDR1 is SQVTM and CDR2 is ANQGSEA. V lost 4 bases to trimming and J lost 6 bases, with 10 bases between them. The CDR3 is 12 amino acids. CDR3: CSVGDTGNEQFF. DNA for the CDR3: TGCAGCGTTGGGGACACCGGCAATGAGCAGTTCTTC.